The rows below give T cell receptor beta chains drawn from one sample of a study of T cells in Graves' hyperthyroidism and ophthalmopathy. TCRdb re-called the multiplex PCR reads through MiXCR, storing one row per CDR3 protein. The table records about 520,000 distinct CDR3 sequences, less than 25% of them present only once. Sequences were obtained from blood. Receptors were obtained from a woman between 25 and 40 years old with Graves' ophthalmopathy. The CDR3 runs from the conserved cysteine through the conserved F or W. A D gene is named only where the DNA matches it firmly. Part of the rows lack a size; the others show once, few, many or a class for expanded clones.

v_call	clone_size	j_call	d_call	cdr3_nt	cdr3_aa
TRBV12-3/TRBV12-4	NA	TRBJ1-2	TRBD1	TGTGCCAGCAGTTTATGGGACAGGGTAGGCTATGGCTACACCTTC	CASSLWDRVGYGYTF
TRBV4-1	NA	TRBJ2-7	NA	TGCGCCAGCAGCCATAGTGGGACCTACGAGCAGTACTTC	CASSHSGTYEQYF
TRBV6-1	few	TRBJ2-7	TRBD2	TGTGCCAGCAGCTCTTCGGGAGGCCCTACCTACGAGCAGTACTTC	CASSSSGGPTYEQYF
TRBV28	once	TRBJ2-7	NA	TGTGCCAGCACCCTGGACAGCTCAATCTACGAGCAGTACTTC	CASTLDSSIYEQYF
TRBV6-1	many	TRBJ1-1	NA	TGTGCCAGCAGTGAGGGAGAGGACATCGAAGCTTTCTTT	CASSEGEDIEAFF
TRBV2	NA	TRBJ1-2	TRBD1	TGTGCCAGCAGTGAGCGGACAGGGAAGAACTATGGCTACACCTTC	CASSERTGKNYGYTF
TRBV12-3/TRBV12-4	many	TRBJ1-2	NA	TGTGCCAGCAGTACCGGGCAGTGGAACTATGGCTACACCTTC	CASSTGQWNYGYTF
TRBV20-1	few	TRBJ1-5	NA	TGCAGTGCTAGAGATTGGAACAGGCAAGGCAATCAGCCCCAGCATTTT	CSARDWNRQGNQPQHF
TRBV20-1	many	TRBJ1-1	TRBD1	TGCAGTGCTAAGGACAGGCTTGCACGAGACACTGAAGCTTTCTTT	CSAKDRLARDTEAFF
TRBV19	NA	TRBJ1-1	NA	TGTGCCAGTAGTATCTCCGGCACTGCTTTCTTT	CASSISGTAFF
TRBV6-2/TRBV6-3	many	TRBJ2-7	TRBD2	TGTGCCAGCAGCGCCATCGTGGGACTAGCGGGGACCGAACGTTACGAGCAGTACTTC	CASSAIVGLAGTERYEQYF
TRBV6-1	many	TRBJ2-7	TRBD2	TGTGCCAGCAGTGAACCGGGACTAGCCTACGAGCAGTACTTC	CASSEPGLAYEQYF
TRBV6-5	many	TRBJ2-7	NA	TGTGCCAGCAGTTACCGTCTAGCGTACGAGCAGTACTTC	CASSYRLAYEQYF
TRBV25-1	NA	TRBJ2-7	TRBD1	TGTGCCAGCAGTGAAAGGACAGGGTTTGACGAGCAGTACTTC	CASSERTGFDEQYF
TRBV9	few	TRBJ2-7	TRBD2	TGTGCCAGCAGCGTAGGACTAGCGGACCTGGAGCAGTACTTC	CASSVGLADLEQYF
TRBV28	NA	TRBJ2-7	NA	TGTGCCAGCAGGGGGGGAGAGGTTTTCTACGAGCAGTACTTC	CASRGGEVFYEQYF
TRBV10-1	NA	TRBJ2-2	NA	TGCGCCAGCAGTGATCAGGTGATCGGGGAGCTGTTTTTT	CASSDQVIGELFF
TRBV20-1	few	TRBJ2-7	TRBD1	TGCAGTGCTAGAGTATACAGGGGCCACGAGCAGTACTTC	CSARVYRGHEQYF
TRBV6-5	NA	TRBJ1-2	NA	TGTGCCAGCAGTTACGAGTTAAGCTACACCTTC	CASSYELSYTF
TRBV30	many	TRBJ2-5	TRBD1	TGTGCCTGGGAGTCAGGGGGTCCCGGCCAAGAGACCCAGTACTTC	CAWESGGPGQETQYF
TRBV6-1	many	TRBJ1-5	NA	TGTGCCAGCAGTGTCGGGACAATTAGCAATCAGCCCCAGCATTTT	CASSVGTISNQPQHF
TRBV20-1	many	TRBJ2-2	TRBD1	TGCAGTGCTAGAGGGACAGGGATAGTCGGGGAGCTGTTTTTT	CSARGTGIVGELFF
TRBV20-1	few	TRBJ1-5	TRBD1	TGCAGTGCAGGGAGAACAGGGGGGGGTTATAGCAATCAGCCCCAGCATTTT	CSAGRTGGGYSNQPQHF
TRBV20-1	many	TRBJ1-2	TRBD1	TGCAGTGCTCCGGGACAGGGGGAATATGGCTACACCTTC	CSAPGQGEYGYTF
TRBV12-3/TRBV12-4	NA	TRBJ2-5	NA	TGTGCCAGCAGTTACTCCAGGGTTCGAGAGACCCAGTACTTC	CASSYSRVRETQYF
TRBV2	many	TRBJ1-1	NA	TGTGCCAGCAGTGTTGCTGAAGCTTTCTTT	CASSVAEAFF
TRBV20-1	many	TRBJ2-7	NA	TGCAGTGCGGCGGGGTCCACCTACGAGCAGTACTTC	CSAAGSTYEQYF
TRBV20-1	many	TRBJ1-5	NA	TGCAGTGCAGACGGGTTCACGAATAATAATCAGCCCCAGCATTTT	CSADGFTNNNQPQHF
TRBV30	NA	TRBJ1-1	NA	TGTGCCTGGACCCTCCCCCCGACAGCATTGAACACTGAAGCTTTCTTT	CAWTLPPTALNTEAFF